This T cell receptor (beta chain) originates from a study of STAT5B mutations in CD4+ large granular lymphocyte leukemia. Turning to this clone: Its specificity is not known.

Whole-study results and caveats: Compared with healthy controls (2/35), patient top clones favored TRBV06 (8/27).

TCRdb's table, derived via immunoSEQ multiplex PCR, lists solely in-frame clones and lacks some. The sample lists 6,200 or so clones, just under 75% seen once, with 1.9% in the top ten. Trimming cost V 0 bases and J 5 bases, with 10 bases left between them. The germline V gene has CDR1 MNHNY and CDR2 SVGAGI (reference sequence). This CDR3 has 14 residues. The chain uses TRBV6-6 and TRBJ1-1, with D perhaps matching TRBD1 (5 bases). The clonotype was recovered from a woman in her seventies with CD4+ T-cell large granular lymphocyte leukemia. Sequences were obtained from PBMCs. The CDR3 sequence: CASSYSGGETEAFF. CDR3 in DNA: TGTGCCAGCAGTTACTCTGGGGGGGAGACTGAAGCTTTCTTT.